These 29 T cell receptor beta chains were all obtained from the same sample, sequenced in a study of cytomegalovirus exposure and HLA in healthy donors. Primers included in the PCR were 60 Vbeta and 13 Jbeta primers. Measured with immunoSEQ multiplex PCR; TCRdb has only the in-frame clones, and not every one. The sample carries 150,000 to 200,000 clones, roughly 77% recorded once. Sequenced material: PBMCs. The receptor source for this set is a woman between 35 and 50 years old in good health and CMV-seropositive.

This CDR3 is CASSYGGGQPQHF. In nucleotides, the CDR3 is TGTGCCAGCAGTTACGGCGGGGGTCAGCCCCAGCATTTT. The gene calls are TRBV6-6 and TRBJ1-5; the D gene is possibly TRBD1 (5 bases). Trimming stripped 2 bases from V and 6 bases from J, with 8 bases between. CDR1 and CDR2 (germline): MNHNY, SVGAGI (reference sequence). There are 13 residues in the CDR3.

The V call is TRBV7-3, the J call TRBJ2-2, with TRBD2 matching over 11 bases. V lost 8 bases to trimming and J lost 2 bases; unmatched junction nucleotides: 7. The CDR3 runs 16 residues. Germline V CDR1 and CDR2: SGHTA, FQGTGA. CDR3 sequence reads: CASSVAGGYNTGELFF. The CDR3, as DNA: TGTGCCAGCTCAGTAGCGGGAGGGTACAACACCGGGGAGCTGTTTTTT.

This clone is labeled medium-sized (0.01 to 0.1%). The chain employs TRBV6-1 and TRBJ2-7, with 8 bases matching TRBD1. The V gene's germline CDR1 is MNHNS and CDR2 SASEGT. The CDR3 loop spans 13 amino acids. J lost 3 bases, V lost 6 bases, and 4 bases had no gene match. CDR3 protein: CASREQGGYEQYF. CDR3 bases: TGTGCCAGCAGGGAACAGGGGGGCTACGAGCAGTACTTC.

J is TRBJ1-4 and V is TRBV21-1; the tabulated D call, TRBD1, remains unverified against the DNA. TRBV21-1 is a pseudogene segment. CDR3 length: 18 amino acids. CDR3 protein: CASSKDEYKQAHNEKLFF. CDR3 nucleotides: TGTGCCAGCAGCAAAGACGAATATAAACAGGCTCATAATGAAAAACTGTTTTTT.

The rearrangement uses TRBV5-8 and TRBJ2-7, with 12 bases matching TRBD2. This CDR3 region has 15 residues. The V gene end was trimmed by 0 bases and the J gene end by 3 bases; junction bases not matched to a gene: 1. Germline V lookup: CDR1 SGHTS, CDR2 YDEGEE. CDR3 DNA sequence: TGTGCCAGCAGCTTGGGGACTAGCGGGATCTACGAGCAGTACTTC. As protein: CASSLGTSGIYEQYF.

The chain uses TRBV12-5 and TRBJ2-1; 13 positions match TRBD2. CDR1 is LGHNT and CDR2 is FRNRAP in the germline V gene. The CDR3 has 16 residues. Trimming at V came to 1 base and at J to 7 bases, leaving 4 bases not matched to a gene. In nucleotides, the CDR3 is TGTGCTAGTGGTTTGGGAGGACTAGCGGGAGTAAATGAGCAGTTCTTC. Translating it yields CASGLGGLAGVNEQFF. Full variable domain (rest looked up from reference TRBV12-5 and TRBJ2-1): DARVTQTPRHKVTEMGQEVTMRCQPILGHNTVFWYRQTMMQGLELLAYFRNRAPLDDSGMPKDRFSAEMPDATLATLKIQPSEPRDSAVYFCASGLGGLAGVNEQFFGPGTRLTVL.

This chain joins TRBV11-2 and TRBJ2-2; tentatively, D is TRBD1 (6 bases). The length of the CDR3 is 14 residues. With 5 bases removed from V and 5 bases from J, the gap between germline ends came to 12 bases. Germline V gene sequence: CDR1 SGHAT, CDR2 FQNNGV. The CDR3 here is CASSPNRVTGELFF. CDR3 sequence (DNA): TGTGCCAGCAGCCCTAACAGGGTTACCGGGGAGCTGTTTTTT.

The V call is TRBV2, the J call TRBJ1-6; the D is unclear. The V gene lost 7 bases and the J gene lost 7 bases, with 17 bases spanning the gap. CDR1 and CDR2 (germline): SNHLY, FYNNEI. The CDR3 runs to 15 residues. CDR3 sequence (DNA): TGTGCCAGCACGGGGAGAGGGCAAGTAAATTCACCCCTCCACTTT. Translation gives CASTGRGQVNSPLHF.

Here the CDR3 reads CASSSGIDYGYTF. In DNA form, the CDR3 reads TGTGCCAGCAGTTCCGGGATAGACTATGGCTACACCTTC. This chain joins TRBV27 and TRBJ1-2; D ambiguous. Germline values: CDR1 MNHEY, CDR2 SMNVEV (reference sequence). This CDR3 contains 13 residues. Trimming left V 4 bases short and J 3 bases short, with 9 bases between.

This clone was seen only a few times. The J gene is TRBJ2-7, the V gene TRBV11-2; 7 bases agree with TRBD2. The V gene's germline CDR1 is SGHAT and CDR2 FQNNGV. The CDR3 sequence is 14 residues long. Trimming took 4 bases from V and 2 from J; bases not matched to a gene: 5. CDR3: CASSSPAGTYEQYF. CDR3 sequence (DNA): TGTGCCAGCAGCTCGCCAGCGGGGACCTACGAGCAGTACTTC.

The V and J genes are TRBV28 and TRBJ1-3, with 10 bases that match TRBD1. CDR1 and CDR2 from the germline V gene are MDHEN and SYDVKM. The CDR3 is 17 residues long. The junction had 7 bases not matched to a gene; V was cut back by 5 bases and J by 0 bases. In DNA form, the CDR3 reads TGTGCCAGCAGTCTAGGGACAGGGGTCCGCTCTGGAAACACCATATATTTT. It is translated as CASSLGTGVRSGNTIYF.

The chain is built from TRBV28 and TRBJ1-5; TRBD1 might be the D (6 bases). Germline V CDR1 and CDR2: MDHEN, SYDVKM. The CDR3 sequence is 16 residues long. The ends were cut back, 2 bases at V and 7 bases at J, with 18 bases in the middle. The CDR3 reads CASSLPTGPSRQPQHF. CDR3 nucleotide sequence: TGTGCCAGCAGTTTACCCACAGGGCCCTCACGGCAGCCCCAGCATTTT.

This rearrangement joins TRBV6-1 to TRBJ2-7, with 9 bases lining up with TRBD1. Looked up from germline, CDR1 is MNHNS and CDR2 is SASEGT. V lost 8 bases to trimming and J lost 1 base; unmatched junction nucleotides: 6. The CDR3 loop spans 14 amino acids. The DNA for the CDR3 is TGTGCCAGCCTGGACAGGGGAGCGTCCTACGAGCAGTACTTC. This codes for CASLDRGASYEQYF.

This clone was picked up a small number of times. This chain links TRBV19 with TRBJ1-6; D is uncertain. The CDR3 is 16 amino acids. From germline, CDR1 is LNHDA and CDR2 SQIVND (reference sequence). V was pared by 3 bases and J by 0 bases, with 9 bases between. CDR3 residues: CASSIREGSYNSPLHF. The CDR3 coding sequence is TGTGCCAGTAGTATCCGGGAAGGCTCCTATAATTCACCCCTCCACTTT.

V usage is TRBV30 and J usage is TRBJ2-7; TRBD2 matches at 8 bases. This CDR3 contains 15 residues. Germline CDR1 and CDR2: GTSNPN and SVGIG (reference sequence). The CDR3 spells CAATRGSGSSYEQYF. CDR3 nucleotides: TGTGCAGCTACACGAGGAAGCGGGAGTTCGTACGAGCAGTACTTC. The variable domain in full, completed from reference TRBV30 and TRBJ2-7, reads SQTIHQWPATLVQPVGSPLSLECTVEGTSNPNLYWYRQAAGRGLQLLFYSVGIGQISSEVPQNLSASRPQDRQFILSSKKLLLSDSGFYLCAATRGSGSSYEQYFGPGTRLTVT.

This clone was seen a few times. The genes are TRBV7-2 and TRBJ2-5, with a tentative D call TRBD1 (8 bases). CDR1 is SGHTA, CDR2 FQGNSA, per germline. Trimming removed 5 bases from V and 5 bases from J, with 18 bases in between. This CDR3 spans 15 amino acids. Here the CDR3 DNA reads TGTGCCAGCAGCCCCGGGGGGACAGGAGGGGAGACCCAGTACTTC. Residues: CASSPGGTGGETQYF.

The chain uses TRBV7-3 and TRBJ2-3; TRBD2 might be the D (6 bases). This CDR3 comprises 15 residues. V lost 5 bases and J lost 2, with 14 bases in between. Germline V gene sequence: CDR1 SGHTA, CDR2 FQGTGA. The CDR3 DNA reads TGTGCCAGCAGCCCGCGGGGTGGGAACACAGATACGCAGTATTTT. It encodes CASSPRGGNTDTQYF.

This chain joins TRBV2 and TRBJ2-5; no firm D call. Germline V gene sequence: CDR1 SNHLY, CDR2 FYNNEI. Deletions cut 1 base from V and 1 base from J, with 7 bases between. The CDR3 extends over 14 amino acids. CDR3 sequence (DNA): TGTGCCAGCAGTGAAGTGTACAGCCAAGAGACCCAGTACTTC. Protein sequence: CASSEVYSQETQYF.

A single count supports this clone. One end of the junction varies from germline; a read error may be responsible. The rearrangement joins TRBV7-7 to TRBJ2-3, with D unclear. Germline V CDR1 and CDR2: SSHAT, FNYEAQ (reference sequence). CDR3 length: 15 amino acids. The CDR3 sequence is CASSLSAVSTDTQYF. CDR3 bases: TGTGCTAGCAGCCTCTCGGCGGTTAGCACAGATACGCAGTATTTT.

This clone occurred once. The chain uses TRBV28 and TRBJ1-2; no firm D call. Per germline, CDR1 MDHEN and CDR2 SYDVKM. V lost 8 bases, J lost 0 bases, and 13 bases lay in between. The CDR3 runs 14 residues. The CDR3 nucleotides are TGTGCCAGCCTCACGTGGGGAGCTAACTATGGCTACACCTTC. Translation: CASLTWGANYGYTF.

The chain recombines TRBV2 with TRBJ2-3, with D maybe TRBD2 (5 bases). Germline V CDR1 and CDR2: SNHLY, FYNNEI. Trimming left V 6 bases short and J 4 bases short, with 14 bases between. This CDR3 has 14 residues. The CDR3 sequence: CASRREVSADTQYF. CDR3 nucleotides: TGTGCCAGCAGGAGGGAAGTTAGCGCAGATACGCAGTATTTT. Drawing the rest from reference TRBV2 and TRBJ2-3, the complete variable domain is EPEVTQTPSHQVTQMGQEVILRCVPISNHLYFYWYRQILGQKVEFLVSFYNNEISEKSEIFDDQFSVERPDGSNFTLKIRSTKLEDSAMYFCASRREVSADTQYFGPGTRLTVL.

The V gene is TRBV27, the J gene TRBJ1-2, with D uncertain. The length of the CDR3 is 15 residues. Trimming pared 0 bases from V and 2 bases from J, leaving 10 bases between. Germline V gives CDR1 MNHEY, CDR2 SMNVEV (reference sequence). CDR3 amino acids: CASSLSGGLNYGYTF. DNA of the CDR3: TGTGCCAGCAGTTTATCGGGCGGGCTAAACTATGGCTACACCTTC.

This rearrangement joins TRBV7-8 to TRBJ2-2; 8 bases are shared with TRBD2. Looked up from germline, CDR1 is SGHVS and CDR2 is FQNEAQ. Trimming removed 8 bases from V and 2 bases from J; junction bases left unmatched: 7. The CDR3 runs to 15 residues. Here the CDR3 DNA reads TGTGCCAGCGCTGTTAGCGGGGTAAACACCGGGGAGCTGTTTTTT. It translates to CASAVSGVNTGELFF.

The V and J genes are TRBV7-9 and TRBJ1-2; the match to TRBD1 covers 7 bases. V was pared by 7 bases and J by 5 bases, with 25 bases of the junction left unmatched. CDR1 and CDR2 (germline): SEHNR, FQNEAQ (reference sequence). There are 19 residues in the CDR3. CDR3 protein: CASMGRDRASTHPVYGYTF. The CDR3 nucleotides are TGTGCCAGCATGGGCCGCGACAGGGCATCCACGCATCCCGTTTATGGCTACACCTTC.

This chain joins TRBV6-5 and TRBJ2-1; 7 nucleotides agree with TRBD2. Trimming at V came to 3 bases and at J to 4 bases, leaving 9 bases not matched to a gene. Germline V gene sequence: CDR1 MNHEY, CDR2 SVGAGI. The CDR3 extends over 16 amino acids. Here the CDR3 DNA reads TGTGCCAGCAGTTATTACCGGGACTACCCTTACAATGAGCAGTTCTTC. This codes for CASSYYRDYPYNEQFF.

This clone appeared a few times. J is TRBJ2-5 and V is TRBV7-2; D is perhaps TRBD1 (6 bases). V was shortened by 7 bases and J by 8 bases, with 17 bases between the two germline ends. The CDR3 is 13 amino acids. Per the germline V gene, CDR1 is SGHTA and CDR2 is FQGNSA. In DNA, the CDR3 is TGTGCCAGCACACAGGGCCCCGGACGTACCCAGTACTTC. This translates into CASTQGPGRTQYF.

The V and J genes are TRBV6-5 and TRBJ1-1; no definite D call. This CDR3 contains 13 residues. Germline values: CDR1 MNHEY, CDR2 SVGAGI. The ends were cut back, 3 bases at V and 5 bases at J, with 10 bases in the middle. The DNA for the CDR3 is TGTGCCAGCAGTTATTTCGCGGAGACTGAAGCTTTCTTT. Its translation is CASSYFAETEAFF.

The chain is built from TRBV4-3 and TRBJ2-3, with 7 bases identical to TRBD2. V lost 2 bases to trimming and J lost 2 bases; unmatched junction nucleotides: 7. The CDR3 consists of 16 residues. Germline CDR1 reads LGHNA; CDR2 reads YSLEER. In DNA form, the CDR3 reads TGCGCCAGCAGCCAACGGCTAGCGGATCCCACAGATACGCAGTATTTT. Translating it yields CASSQRLADPTDTQYF.

V gene TRBV5-1 combines with J gene TRBJ1-4; TRBD1 matches at 7 bases. This CDR3 has 15 residues. J gave up 0 bases and V 1 base, and 0 bases lay outside the gene matches. Germline CDR1 SGHRS, CDR2 YFSETQ. CDR3 nucleotide sequence: TGCGCCAGCAGCTTGCAGGGGGCAACTAATGAAAAACTGTTTTTT. It codes for CASSLQGATNEKLFF. Full variable domain (missing parts from reference TRBV5-1 and TRBJ1-4): KAGVTQTPRYLIKTRGQQVTLSCSPISGHRSVSWYQQTPGQGLQFLFEYFSETQRNKGNFPGRFSGRQFSNSRSEMNVSTLELGDSALYLCASSLQGATNEKLFFGSGTQLSVL.